Below, 14 T cell receptor beta chains from the same sample are listed, as sequenced in a study of T-cell reconstitution after alpha-beta-depleted transplantation in children (TCRdb year 2016). Libraries were built with PCR. Sequencing was carried out with an Illumina HiSeq 2500. TCR libraries were prepared with molecular barcoding, using unique molecular identifiers to normalize TCRbeta repertoire quantification. The public sequencing data were trimmed at Q25 with fastp and processed into clonotypes with MiXCR by TCRdb, which kept only in-frame beta chains. Rows are unified per CDR3 protein, each entry keeping the most common DNA and genes. The sample has approximately 590,000 distinct CDR3 sequences on record, 10% to 13% of them singletons. The leading ten clones occupy 4% to 5% of the sample. The sequenced sample was PBMCs from the stem cell graft donor, obtained from the stem cell graft. These receptors all stem from a human donor who donated a stem cell graft to a child with acute myeloid leukemia.

The rearrangement links TRBV7-2 to TRBJ2-7; D remains ambiguous. This CDR3 region has 12 residues. Per germline, CDR1 SGHTA and CDR2 FQGNSA. V gave up 3 bases and J gave up 3 bases, with 6 bases separating them. The CDR3 protein is CASSFGVYEQYF. The CDR3 nucleotides are TGTGCCAGCAGCTTTGGTGTCTACGAGCAGTACTTC.

This clonotype was seen a handful of times. This CDR3 reads CASSYSGQGGNQPQHF. CDR3 nucleotide sequence: TGTGCCAGCAGTTACTCGGGACAGGGAGGTAATCAGCCCCAGCATTTT. This sequence joins TRBV6-2 or TRBV6-3 and TRBJ1-5; TRBD1 aligns across 9 bases. Germline lookup yields CDR1 MNHEY and CDR2 SVGEGT. The J segment lost 4 bases and the V segment lost 0 bases, leaving 4 bases of the junction unmatched. The CDR3 totals 16 residues.

This clonotype was seen repeatedly, ten times or more. The V and J genes are TRBV10-3 and TRBJ2-5, with D perhaps matching TRBD2 (5 bases). CDR3 length equals 15 residues. Trimming left V 0 bases short and J 1 base short, with 9 bases between. Germline loops: CDR1 ENHRY, CDR2 SYGVKD. CDR3 bases: TGTGCCATCAGTGAGTCAAGGAGCGGCCAAGAGACCCAGTACTTC. Amino acid sequence: CAISESRSGQETQYF.

This clonotype showed up just a few times. The DNA of the CDR3 is TGCAGTGCTAGAGAGGGGGGCATCTATAATTCACCCCTCCACTTT. Translation gives CSAREGGIYNSPLHF. The rearrangement joins TRBV20-1 to TRBJ1-6; a weak D match, TRBD1 (6 bases). The CDR3 totals 15 residues. Trimming took 0 bases from V and 3 from J, leaving 9 bases between them. Germline V CDR1 and CDR2: DFQATT, SNEGSKA (reference sequence).

The gene calls are TRBV9 and TRBJ2-7; 7 bases are a match to TRBD1. V dropped 3 bases and J dropped 4; count of bases not matched to a gene: 13. CDR1 is SGDLS, CDR2 YYNGEE, per germline. CDR3 length: 16 amino acids. CDR3 region: CASSGGTFRGIYEQYF. The CDR3 coding sequence is TGTGCCAGCAGCGGCGGAACTTTCAGGGGGATATACGAGCAGTACTTC. Drawing the rest from reference TRBV9 and TRBJ2-7, the complete variable domain is DSGVTQTPKHLITATGQRVTLRCSPRSGDLSVYWYQQSLDQGLQFLIQYYNGEERAKGNILERFSAQQFPDLHSELNLSSLELGDSALYFCASSGGTFRGIYEQYFGPGTRLTVT.

A few counts support this clonotype. The rearrangement joins TRBV5-6 to TRBJ2-4; D is unresolved. CDR3 length: 16 amino acids. The V end lost 0 bases, the J end lost 2 bases, and 12 bases lay between the germline ends. Germline V gene data show CDR1 as SGHDT and CDR2 as YYEEEE. DNA for the CDR3: TGTGCCAGCAGCTTGGCGGGCCTTGGGCCCAAAAACATTCAGTACTTC. As protein: CASSLAGLGPKNIQYF.

A few counts support this clonotype. This chain uses TRBV4-3 with TRBJ2-5, with D unclear. V dropped 0 bases and J dropped 5 bases, with 13 bases sitting between them. There are 15 residues in the CDR3. In germline, CDR1 is LGHNA, CDR2 YSLEER. DNA for the CDR3: TGCGCCAGCAGCCAAGATAGGGCGAGTCTGGAGACCCAGTACTTC. Its translation is CASSQDRASLETQYF.

This clonotype was seen ten or more times. V usage is TRBV7-9 and J usage is TRBJ1-3, with D uncertain. The germline V gene encodes CDR1 SEHNR and CDR2 FQNEAQ (reference sequence). V lost 4 bases, J lost 0 bases, and 7 bases lay in between. The CDR3 is 14 amino acids. As DNA, the CDR3 is TGTGCCAGCAGCTCTGTCCACTCTGGAAACACCATATATTTT. It yields the protein CASSSVHSGNTIYF.

This clonotype was detected a few times. The chain is built from TRBV25-1 and TRBJ1-1, with TRBD1 as a possible D gene (5 bases). This CDR3 has 12 residues. V lost 1 base and J lost 8, with 8 bases in between. Germline CDR1 reads MGHDK; CDR2 reads SYGVNS. CDR3 amino acids: CASSEFGAEAFF. CDR3 bases: TGTGCCAGCAGTGAATTCGGGGCAGAAGCTTTCTTT.

This clonotype was observed many times. The chain joins TRBV27 to TRBJ1-1, with D unresolved. Trimming took off 0 bases at V and 2 bases at J, with 19 bases between the two ends. Germline CDR1 and CDR2: MNHEY and SMNVEV (reference sequence). The CDR3 contains 18 residues. CDR3 region: CASSLSTVPGAQNTEAFF. The CDR3 DNA reads TGTGCCAGCAGTTTATCCACAGTCCCAGGCGCCCAAAACACTGAAGCTTTCTTT.

This clonotype was counted ten times or more. The chain is built from TRBV6-5 and TRBJ2-1, with TRBD1 matching over 9 bases. Unmatched junction bases numbered 7, after V lost 2 bases and J lost 8 bases. This CDR3 spans 15 amino acids. CDR1 is MNHEY, CDR2 SVGAGI, per germline. As DNA, the CDR3 is TGTGCCAGCAGTTACAGGTTGGACAGGGGCCATGAGCAGTTCTTC. This translates into CASSYRLDRGHEQFF.

There are many counts of this clonotype. CDR3 sequence reads: CATSRAVGAARNQPQHF. The CDR3 DNA reads as TGTGCCACCAGCAGAGCCGTGGGGGCGGCCCGCAATCAGCCCCAGCATTTT. The rearrangement joins TRBV15 to TRBJ1-5; D possibly corresponds to TRBD1 (6 bases). Germline values: CDR1 LNHNV, CDR2 YYDKDF (reference sequence). V was shortened by 1 base and J by 2 bases, with 15 bases between the two germline ends. The CDR3 sequence is 17 residues long. Full variable domain (rest looked up from reference TRBV15 and TRBJ1-5): DAMVIQNPRYQVTQFGKPVTLSCSQTLNHNVMYWYQQKSSQAPKLLFHYYDKDFNNEADTPDNFQSRRPNTSFCFLDIRSPGLGDTAMYLCATSRAVGAARNQPQHFGDGTRLSIL.

The J gene is TRBJ2-7, the V gene TRBV9, with 12 bases lining up with TRBD1. Germline V gene lookup returns CDR1 SGDLS and CDR2 YYNGEE. This CDR3 is built from 14 residues. J lost 8 bases, V lost 4 bases, and 7 bases had no gene match. The chain's CDR3 is CASSPPGQGAQQYF. Written as DNA, the CDR3 is TGTGCCAGCAGCCCTCCGGGACAGGGGGCCCAGCAGTACTTC.

The CDR3 sequence: CATSSGQGMLTDTQYF. As DNA, the CDR3 is TGTGCCACCAGCAGTGGACAGGGGATGTTAACAGATACGCAGTATTTT. V gene TRBV15 combines with J gene TRBJ2-3, with 9 bases fitting TRBD1. Germline V CDR1 and CDR2: LNHNV, YYDKDF (reference sequence). The CDR3 contains 16 residues. V shed 3 bases and J 3 bases; nucleotides not matched to a gene: 7.